Sequencing of this TCR beta chain was carried out in a study of T cell responses to AZD1222 COVID-19 vaccine. Study-wide points: Across the whole spike, CD4 TCRs peaked at regions 160-218 and 743-854. Donors skewed white British and female; clonal diversity was possibly underestimated. Spike-specific TCRs gained breadth and depth after people received two AZD1222 doses.

Some clones are missing from TCRdb's copy, which holds only in-frame ones; the method was immunoSEQ multiplex PCR. The sample consists of around 100,000 clones, 86% of them appearing once. As regards this clone: The antigen is not known.

The material sequenced was peripheral blood, taken on day 0 of AZD1222 vaccination. This TCR was recovered from an adult in good health.

For the CDR3, the DNA is TGTGCCAGCAGTATTCTAGCGGGGGGCTCCTACAATGAGCAGTTCTTC. This gives the protein CASSILAGGSYNEQFF. The V and J genes are TRBV28 and TRBJ2-1, with TRBD2 matching over 11 bases. The germline V gene encodes CDR1 MDHEN and CDR2 SYDVKM. The CDR3 is 16 amino acids. V was clipped by 5 bases and J by 0 bases; unmatched bases: 3. Combining the CDR3 with reference TRBV28 and TRBJ2-1 gives the whole variable domain DVKVTQSSRYLVKRTGEKVFLECVQDMDHENMFWYRQDPGLGLRLIYFSYDVKMKEKGDIPEGYSVSREKKERFSLILESASTNQTSMYLCASSILAGGSYNEQFFGPGTRLTVL.